Given below is one TCR beta chain in context. One end of the junction fails to match germline, which may point to a read error. These data come from a study of shared clonotypes between healthy human individuals. The naive CD8 population came from CD45RO-negative cells selected for CCR7, without terminally differentiated effector memory CD45RA+ cells. None of the donors, who were healthy HIV-negative adults, had recently had acute infections or vaccinations. DNA at around 210 ng, 25,000 to 35,000 T cell genomes, went into sorted-subset replicate PCRs. The data were produced by immunoSEQ multiplex PCR, yet TCRdb's version contains in-frame clones alone and is incomplete. This sample has about 800,000 clones, with 96% found just once. This CDR3 is 9 amino acids long. Per the germline V gene, CDR1 is MNHEY and CDR2 is SMNVEV (reference sequence).

The sequencing sample was made of naive CD8+ T cells sorted from blood. This receptor was taken from a man aged 25-45 years in good health. The chain carries TRBV27 and TRBJ2-5; no firm D call. The CDR3 coding sequence is TGCCAAGACCAAGAGACCCAGTACTTC. Translated, it gives CQDQETQYF.